A single sample gave rise to the 25 T cell receptor beta chains below, sequenced in a study of T cell repertoires in cytomegalovirus infection. No antigen has been identified for these receptors. TCRdb reanalysed the reads using MiXCR and keeps one entry per CDR3 protein. The sample gives 650,000 to 850,000 distinct CDR3 sequences, 25% to 35% of which show up once; roughly 14% is in the top ten. This sample comprised cultured CD8+ T cells from PBMCs, obtained from culture after CMV antigen stimulation. The receptors here all came from a human donor in good health (CMV status not recorded). Some clones in this sample may be carry-over from other donors' samples.

Worth noting for this clonotype: A junction boundary mismatches the germline segment, possibly from a read error. V is TRBV6-1 and J is TRBJ1-1; D unresolved. The germline V gene has CDR1 MNHNS and CDR2 SASEGT. The CDR3 runs to 12 residues. The CDR3 region is CASSYPPNEACF. The CDR3 nucleotides are TGTGCCAGCAGTTACCCCCCCAACGAAGCTTGCTTT.

The V and J genes are TRBV7-4 and TRBJ2-5; D is perhaps TRBD1 (6 bases). Trimming stripped 4 bases from V and 5 bases from J, with 17 bases between. Looked up from germline, CDR1 is SGHVT and CDR2 is SQSDAQ. The CDR3 totals 15 residues. Here the CDR3 reads CASSSYRGHVETQYF. CDR3 DNA: TGTGCCAGCAGCTCCTACCGGGGACATGTCGAGACCCAGTACTTC.

This clonotype showed up just a few times. This chain uses TRBV12-3 or TRBV12-4 with TRBJ2-3, with D unresolved. Trimming cost V 3 bases and J 3 bases, with 19 bases left between them. The CDR3 has 17 residues. The CDR3 nucleotides read TGTGCCAGCAGTTTCGCGCCGGGCAGAGCCATGACAGATACGCAGTATTTT. Protein: CASSFAPGRAMTDTQYF.

The V call is TRBV2, the J call TRBJ1-1; a weak D match, TRBD1 (6 bases). Per germline, CDR1 SNHLY and CDR2 FYNNEI. Trimming removed 6 bases from V and 5 bases from J, with 16 bases in between. This CDR3 contains 14 residues. This chain's CDR3 is CASRETGVRTEAFF. The CDR3 DNA reads TGTGCCAGCAGGGAGACAGGTGTAAGGACTGAAGCTTTCTTT.

The rearrangement joins TRBV19 to TRBJ2-7; no definite D call. This CDR3 is built from 12 residues. Germline loops: CDR1 LNHDA, CDR2 SQIVND (reference sequence). Trimming took off 6 bases at V and 1 base at J, with 7 bases between the two ends. This CDR3 reads CASRDTSYEQYF. DNA of the CDR3: TGTGCCAGTAGAGACACATCCTACGAGCAGTACTTC.

This clonotype turned up a few times. The V call is TRBV24-1, the J call TRBJ2-5, with D possibly being TRBD1 (5 bases). The V end lost 6 bases, the J end lost 5 bases, and 18 bases lay between the germline ends. This CDR3 is 15 amino acids long. In germline, CDR1 is KGHDR, CDR2 SFDVKD. The CDR3 protein is CATSMGHTSPETQYF. The DNA for the CDR3 is TGTGCCACCAGTATGGGGCATACATCTCCGGAGACCCAGTACTTC.

The V and J genes are TRBV11-1 and TRBJ1-1; 7 positions match TRBD1. V lost 4 bases, J lost 0 bases, and 2 bases stayed unmatched. Germline CDR1 SGHAT, CDR2 FQDESV (reference sequence). CDR3 length equals 14 residues. In DNA form, the CDR3 reads TGTGCCAGCAGCTACGGACAGGTGAACACTGAAGCTTTCTTT. This codes for CASSYGQVNTEAFF.

The chain is built from TRBV6-6 and TRBJ1-4; D gene ambiguous. The CDR3 extends over 13 amino acids. Trimming shortened V by 6 bases and J by 9 bases, and 14 bases separated the two germline ends. Germline CDR1 is MNHNY and CDR2 is SVGAGI (reference sequence). This CDR3 reads CASSPPSYKKLFF. The CDR3 DNA is TGTGCCAGCAGCCCCCCCTCGTATAAAAAACTGTTTTTT.

The chain is built from TRBV11-3 and TRBJ2-3, with 7 nucleotides matching TRBD1. Germline V gene sequence: CDR1 SGHNT, CDR2 YENEEA. The CDR3 sequence is 15 residues long. V shed 3 bases, J shed 2 bases, and the junction held 5 bases outside the gene matches. CDR3 coding DNA: TGTGCCAGCAGCTTTAGGGGACAGAACACAGATACGCAGTATTTT. This encodes CASSFRGQNTDTQYF.

This clonotype was counted once. The rearrangement links TRBV27 to TRBJ2-5, with unresolved D. Germline V gene sequence: CDR1 MNHEY, CDR2 SMNVEV (reference sequence). CDR3 length: 13 residues. V was clipped by 1 base and J by 5 bases, with 8 bases between them. DNA for the CDR3: TGTGCCAGCAGTTTATACGTGGGGGAGACCCAGTACTTC. Its protein product is CASSLYVGETQYF.

The chain combines TRBV6-1 with TRBJ2-7, with a tentative D call TRBD1 (6 bases). The germline CDR1 and CDR2 sequences are MNHNS and SASEGT. The CDR3 consists of 12 residues. The V gene lost 2 bases and the J gene lost 4 bases, with 6 bases spanning the gap. CDR3 nucleotides: TGTGCCAGCAGTGAAAGGGGGTACGAGCAGTACGTC. This translates into CASSERGYEQYV.

This clonotype was observed many times. The J gene is TRBJ2-3, the V gene TRBV7-9; D remains ambiguous. V shed 4 bases and J shed 3 bases, with 2 bases lying between them. CDR3 length: 11 residues. Germline CDR1 reads SEHNR; CDR2 reads FQNEAQ (reference sequence). CDR3 in DNA: TGTGCCAGCAGCTGGACAGATACGCAGTATTTT. Protein sequence: CASSWTDTQYF.

A few counts support this clonotype. The V call is TRBV7-6, the J call TRBJ1-1; 8 bases agree with TRBD1. The germline gives CDR1 SGHVS, CDR2 FNYEAQ. The CDR3 is 16 amino acids. After removal of 5 bases from V and 5 bases from J, the junction contained 13 bases not matched to a gene. CDR3 DNA sequence: TGTGCCAGCAGCCATGACAGGGGCGGACAATTTACTGAAGCTTTCTTT. Translation gives CASSHDRGGQFTEAFF.

V usage is TRBV27 and J usage is TRBJ2-7; TRBD1 matches at 8 bases. V lost 6 bases, J lost 3 bases, and 10 bases stayed unmatched. The CDR3 length is 15 residues. Germline V lookup: CDR1 MNHEY, CDR2 SMNVEV (reference sequence). The CDR3 sequence: CASSRTGGPNYEQYF. In DNA form, the CDR3 reads TGTGCCAGCAGCCGCACAGGGGGACCGAACTACGAGCAGTACTTC.

This clonotype occurred many times. The V gene is TRBV7-8, the J gene TRBJ1-1; 9 bases fit TRBD1. Per germline, CDR1 SGHVS and CDR2 FQNEAQ. The CDR3 consists of 17 residues. V shed 3 bases, J shed 1 base, and the junction held 9 bases outside the gene matches. CDR3 region: CASSFLPGQGRNTEAFF. The CDR3 nucleotides are TGTGCCAGCAGCTTTCTCCCCGGACAGGGGCGGAACACTGAAGCTTTCTTT.

Here the CDR3 reads CASNEGRGPHEQYF. CDR3 sequence (DNA): TGTGCCAGCAACGAGGGCAGGGGTCCCCACGAGCAGTACTTC. This chain joins TRBV7-8 and TRBJ2-7; possibly TRBD1 for D (6 bases). The germline gives CDR1 SGHVS, CDR2 FQNEAQ. The CDR3 is 14 residues long. V lost 7 bases to trimming and J lost 5 bases, with 18 bases between them.

This chain links TRBV6-2 or TRBV6-3 with TRBJ2-6; no definite D call. Trimming removed 5 bases from V and 2 bases from J, with 10 bases in between. Germline loops: CDR1 MNHEY, CDR2 SVGEGT. This CDR3 is 15 amino acids long. This CDR3 reads CASSLLRAGANVLTF. CDR3 DNA: TGTGCCAGCAGTCTACTTAGGGCTGGGGCCAACGTCCTGACTTTC.

V gene TRBV24-1 combines with J gene TRBJ2-7; 7 positions agree with TRBD1. Germline assignment: CDR1 KGHDR and CDR2 SFDVKD. The CDR3 has 15 residues. Losses at the gene ends were 5 bases for V and 7 bases for J; bases not matched to a gene: 13. The CDR3 nucleotides are TGTGCCACCAGTGGTATATTGACAGGGAATAAGGAGCAGTACGTC. Its protein product is CATSGILTGNKEQYV.

For this clonotype: Being one base from a much bigger clone, this may be a read error. The conserved final phenylalanine or tryptophan is absent from the CDR3, which likely points to a read error. The gene calls are TRBV6-1 and TRBJ2-1; TRBD1 matches 12 bases. Germline loops: CDR1 MNHNS, CDR2 SASEGT. The V segment lost 4 bases and the J segment 1 base; nucleotides outside the gene matches: 2. The CDR3 consists of 16 residues. DNA of the CDR3: TGTGCCAGCAGTGGGGGACAGGGGGCGTCCTACAATGAGCAGTTCATC. Translated: CASSGGQGASYNEQFI.

The genes are TRBV2 and TRBJ2-5; 10 bases map to TRBD1. The CDR3 is 14 amino acids. Unmatched junction bases numbered 4, after V lost 3 bases and J lost 6 bases. Germline CDR1 reads SNHLY; CDR2 reads FYNNEI. The CDR3 DNA reads as TGTGCCAGCAGTGAGCGGGGACAGGGGAAGACCCAGTACTTC. As protein: CASSERGQGKTQYF.

This clonotype occurred a few times. The CDR3 region is CASSLSRTGGESYGYTF. CDR3 coding DNA: TGTGCCAGCAGTTTATCTCGGACAGGGGGCGAGAGCTATGGCTACACCTTC. This sequence joins TRBV27 and TRBJ1-2, with 11 bases aligning to TRBD1. Germline loops: CDR1 MNHEY, CDR2 SMNVEV (reference sequence). The CDR3 is 17 residues long. Trimming cost V 0 bases and J 4 bases; bases outside gene matches: 7.

The chain links TRBV6-2 or TRBV6-3 to TRBJ2-1, with unresolved D. Germline-derived CDR1 and CDR2 are MNHEY and SVGEGT. This CDR3 region has 14 residues. Trimming removed 2 bases at V and 4 bases at J, with 9 bases between. CDR3 DNA sequence: TGTGCCAGCAGTTACGTTTCCGCGTACAATGAGCAGTTCTTC. It encodes CASSYVSAYNEQFF.

The genes are TRBV12-3 or TRBV12-4 and TRBJ1-1; 11 bases match TRBD1. Trimming removed 4 bases from V and 7 bases from J; junction bases left unmatched: 8. The CDR3 extends over 15 amino acids. The CDR3 region is CASSSHGQGASEAFF. The CDR3 DNA follows: TGTGCCAGCAGTTCACATGGACAGGGGGCGAGTGAAGCTTTCTTT.

The chain combines TRBV12-3 or TRBV12-4 with TRBJ1-5; D unresolved. The germline V and J ends were trimmed by 1 base and 6 bases, with 7 bases remaining between them. This CDR3 contains 13 residues. This CDR3 reads CASSLGVIQPQHF. Written as DNA, the CDR3 is TGTGCCAGCAGTTTAGGGGTAATTCAGCCCCAGCATTTT.

The rearrangement joins TRBV10-3 to TRBJ2-3, with D unresolved. This CDR3 comprises 16 residues. Trimming removed 0 bases at V and 0 bases at J, with 10 bases between. Germline lookup yields CDR1 ENHRY and CDR2 SYGVKD. The CDR3 nucleotides are TGTGCCATCAGTGAGTCGTTTGGGATCAGCACAGATACGCAGTATTTT. Encoded protein: CAISESFGISTDTQYF.